This T cell receptor beta chain was observed in a study of cytomegalovirus exposure and HLA in healthy donors (dated by TCRdb to between 2016 and 2019). With respect to the entire study: An earlier analysis of several hundred of the donors reported about 300 Gb of sequence data and about 120 million unique TCR beta sequences obtained from around 170 million T cells. An early release that covered some 630 HLA-typed donors contained around 300 gigabases of sequencing data and about 93 million unique TCR sequences. The genetic ancestry cluster associated with self-reported Caucasian donors included 70% to 85% of the approximately 430 genotyped donors. The aim of the study was to test whether cataloging public T cell receptors could identify signatures of past pathogen exposure. The T cell repertoires of some 670 subjects were profiled by immunosequencing and related to cytomegalovirus serostatus. Along with the 666-subject first cohort, a separate validation cohort of over a hundred different subjects was used. To predict cytomegalovirus infection status, the study combined high-throughput TCR immunosequencing, statistical association of individual TCRs with disease status, and machine learning. To study patterns of TCR occurrence, a later analysis re-analyzed previously published TCR beta repertoires from 666 donors and added high-resolution HLA genotyping. Rather than drawing on any new phenotypic data, the later analysis identified candidate immune exposures from TCR beta sequences and the way those sequences occurred across donors. An earlier analysis of roughly 600 of the donors used high-throughput TCR beta sequencing to judge whether each TCR beta V gene segment behaved as functional or pseudogenic. Donor age, sex, ethnicity and CMV serostatus were collected together with the repertoire data. A later genetic analysis took genome-wide SNP genotypes for 398 of the 666 donors and used that subset as a discovery cohort. All discovery cohort repertoires had been generated on a single sequencing platform. Both class I and class II loci were covered by HLA typing, at four-digit resolution. Typing coverage varied by locus: about 629-640 donors for A, B, C, DRB1 and DQB1; approximately 560 for DQA1; more than 600 for DPA1; approximately 470 for DPB1. Roughly five DR-DQ haplotypes were handled as single units for association and clustering because linkage in the cohort was strong. Among about 370 genotyped donors of the cohort, an average of approximately 200,000 unique TCR beta nucleotide sequences was sequenced per donor, of which 15% to 20% were non-productive.

Library construction relied on the immunoSEQ multiplex PCR assay. The multiplex PCR relied on a mix of 60 forward primers for TCR Vbeta segments and 13 reverse primers for TCR Jbeta segments. The CDR3 region of rearranged TCR beta genes was amplified from genomic DNA with a multiplex PCR assay. The Illumina HiSeq System was used to sequence the amplified TCR beta libraries as 87-base-pair reads. The study's own analysis went as follows. Across the roughly 700 repertoires, a later analysis counted some 80 million unique TCR beta chains, about 10 million of which were shared by at least two donors. Raw reads were error-corrected and collapsed into unique sequences by a nearest-neighbor algorithm in which closely related sequences were merged to remove PCR and sequencing errors. To assign V, D and J gene segments, CDR3 sequences were aligned to IMGT reference sequences. For a sequence to be retained, a match of at least six nucleotides was required to both a V gene segment and a J gene segment. A rearrangement counted as productive if the CDR3 had no stop codons and remained in frame with V and J, and every other rearrangement counted as non-productive. CDR3 was defined according to IMGT convention as the region running from the second conserved V-encoded cysteine to the conserved J-encoded phenylalanine. The earlier analysis of about 530 of the donors excluded any sequence lacking an unambiguous match to a single V gene segment. In an earlier analysis of 587 of the donors, V segments were called functional above 56.7% productive rearrangements and were called segregating when the between-donor standard deviation exceeded 5%. A statistical classification framework was developed to diagnose cytomegalovirus status using the catalog of TCR beta chain sequences. A later analysis assigned V and J genes by comparing TCR nucleotide sequences with IMGT/GENE-DB human TR gene sequences. A later analysis assigned CDR3 sequences and most-parsimonious VDJ recombination scenarios with the TCRdist pipeline. In a later analysis, each TCR beta chain was defined by its CDR3 amino acid sequence together with its V-gene family, and reads without a unique V-gene family were excluded. As a way to deal with suspected cross-contamination and a sequencing artifact, a later analysis dropped approximately 570 nucleotide sequences that were highly shared and had low generation probability. A later analysis calculated a clonal expansion index for each public chain from normalized within-repertoire ranks of inferred template counts. A later analysis computed generation probabilities with a VDJ recombination model fitted to out-of-frame rearrangements, and checked the results against IGoR. In a later analysis, TCR-TCR, TCR-HLA and TCR-CMV co-occurrence was scored with hypergeometric tests, and a repertoire-size bias correction was applied to TCR pairs. To estimate false discovery rates, a later analysis permuted the HLA or CMV assignments 20 times. In a later analysis, co-occurring TCRs were grouped with DBSCAN, and TCRdist sequence similarity was added when clustering was performed within HLA-allele-positive subsets. Co-occurrence clustering excluded repertoires with fewer than 30,000 or more than 120,000 public chains, plus five with anomalous nucleotide sharing. The source is immuneACCESS, and TCRdb retained only in-frame sequences with V and J called. Part of the clones is not carried over; for the studies checked, unresolved V genes explain less than half of this, and the remainder is unexplained. D and trimming were read from the DNA, whereas the V and J calls and clone size are those reported in that table. This sample holds about 190,000 clones; roughly 90% were observed only once. The ten top clones hold around 0.34% of the sample.

The cohort comprised some 680 healthy bone marrow donors. At the time of sampling, all cohort members were nominally healthy, though unrecorded immune exposures were likely present. The donor was CMV seronegative and belonged to the group of 380 or so seronegative cohort members. Every donor gave a peripheral blood sample, and the peripheral blood mononuclear cells from that sample were used for TCR beta sequencing. Genomic DNA was extracted from the blood cell samples with the Qiagen DNeasy Blood Extraction Kit. Turning to this clone: Its specific antigen is unknown. Base qualities are not provided; no much larger clone lies one nucleotide away.

The CDR3 sequence holds 14 residues, the cysteine and phenylalanine included. The CDR3 DNA has 42 bases and is translated from base 1. CDR1 and CDR2 (WNHNN, SYGVQD) derive from the germline V gene (reference sequence). Trimming removed 10 bases from V and 5 bases from J; the gene matches leave 12 bases unexplained. Summary of the overall study and its limitations: In an earlier analysis of roughly 500 of the donors, most TCR beta V segments appeared in productive rearrangements about 87% or about 30% of the time, broadly matching IMGT annotations. A later analysis found that TCR association rates varied across HLA loci, with DRB1 alleles showing the most associated TCRs and HLA-C alleles the fewest. Cytomegalovirus status was reported to be diagnosed by the classifier with high specificity and sensitivity in both the original and validation cohorts. In a later analysis, most CMV-associated TCR beta chains were found to appear HLA-restricted, with HLA associations seemingly driven largely by CMV exposure. In vitro tests confirmed that a few of the cytomegalovirus-associated TCR beta chains recognize cytomegalovirus antigens. The 87-base-pair reads could not distinguish some IMGT-functional V segments, including TRBV6-2 and TRBV6-3, so those segments were excluded. Presence/absence analyses assumed roughly uniform sequencing depth across donors, an assumption that may not hold. Most TCR sequences were seen in very few donors, while some public TCRs were found in many individuals. CMV serostatus was the only immune exposure information available for the cohort. The earlier analysis of fewer than 750 of the donors excluded some 15 rarely observed V segments, including chromosome 9 orphons, because counts were too low. HLA typing was unavailable for some donors at each locus, so association tests used only the typed subset. Correlated functional status among segregating V segments might reflect linkage disequilibrium, but an unknown experimental factor could not be ruled out. Only TCR beta chains were sequenced in this cohort, and the absence of alpha or paired-chain data limited detectable features. In a later analysis, HLA-associated TCR beta chains were found to be more clonally expanded and to have lower generation probabilities than equally common non-associated chains. A cluster of highly shared sequence variants was judged likely to represent a technical artifact of the sequencing pipeline. In a later genetic analysis, fewer N-insertions in productive TCRs were reported among donors in an Asian-associated ancestry cluster than the roughly 710-donor mean. In a later analysis, several top co-occurrence clusters were reported to appear linked to parvovirus B19, influenza, CMV and Epstein-Barr virus. The authors suggested that the approach could potentially be extended to other disease states and immunological phenotypes. Assigning TCR associations to individual alleles was difficult when HLA alleles, especially DR and DQ, strongly co-occurred. A further reported finding was that TCR beta sequences accurately predicted the HLA-A and HLA-B alleles for most subjects in the first cohort. In a later analysis, more than 15,000 TCR beta sequences were associated with specific HLA alleles at a false discovery rate of 0.05. V-gene and J-gene trimming of TCR beta chains was associated with a missense DCLRE1C variant in a later genetic analysis, and the association was replicated in an independent cohort. The study gave a list of under 200 TCR beta chains associated with cytomegalovirus.

The source is a woman between 25 and 40 years old in good health and CMV-seronegative. Specimen: PBMCs. Rearrangement joined TRBV10-1 to TRBJ2-7; TRBD1 aligns with 9 central bases. The CDR3 reads CAIKLRDRVHEQYF. The nucleotide sequence is given as TGCGCCATTAAACTCCGGGACAGGGTCCACGAGCAGTACTTC.